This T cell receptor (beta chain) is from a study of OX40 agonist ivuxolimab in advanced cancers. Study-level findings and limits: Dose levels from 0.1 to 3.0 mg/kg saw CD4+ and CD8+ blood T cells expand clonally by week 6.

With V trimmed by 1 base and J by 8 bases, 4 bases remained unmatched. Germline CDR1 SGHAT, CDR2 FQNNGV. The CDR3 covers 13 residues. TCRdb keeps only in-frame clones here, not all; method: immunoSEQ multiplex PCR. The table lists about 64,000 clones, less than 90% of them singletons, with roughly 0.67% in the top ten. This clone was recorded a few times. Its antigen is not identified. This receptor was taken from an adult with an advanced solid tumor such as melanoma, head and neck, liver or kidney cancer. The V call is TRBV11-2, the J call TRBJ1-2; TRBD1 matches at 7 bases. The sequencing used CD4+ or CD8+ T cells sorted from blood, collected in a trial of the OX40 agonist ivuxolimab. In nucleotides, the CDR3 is TGTGCCAGCAGCTTAGTGACAGGGAAAGGCTACACCTTC. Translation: CASSLVTGKGYTF.